What follows are 13 T cell receptor beta chains derived from one specimen sequenced in a study of T cell changes during pregnancy in multiple sclerosis (dated by TCRdb to between 2018 and 2021). Libraries came from the immunoSEQ multiplex PCR assay. TCRdb re-hosts the immuneACCESS table, in-frame sequences only. Its copies lack some clones; in the studies checked, an unresolved V gene accounts for under half of them, and the cause for the rest is not known. The sample table contains 30,000 to 45,000 clones; only one count was recorded for almost 95% of them. The leading ten clones occupy more than 0.4% of the sample. Sequences were derived from CD4+ T cells from peripheral blood mononuclear cells, sampled in the third trimester of pregnancy. These receptors were collected from a female donor in good health, enrolled as a control in a pregnancy study.

The chain joins TRBV28 to TRBJ1-1; D is possibly TRBD1 (5 bases). The CDR3 consists of 13 residues. Between the trimmed V and J ends, which lost 6 bases and 6 bases, there was a span of 14 bases. The V gene's germline CDR1 is MDHEN and CDR2 SYDVKM. In nucleotides, the CDR3 is TGTGCCAGCAGCGTACCAGGGAAAGCTGAAGCTTTCTTT. Translated: CASSVPGKAEAFF.

The CDR3 DNA follows: TGTGCCAGCAGCCAAATGTCACTAGCGGGGGGGTCCTACGAGCAGTACTTC. Translation: CASSQMSLAGGSYEQYF. The chain joins TRBV4-2 to TRBJ2-7; 13 bases align to TRBD2. Germline CDR1 reads LGHNA; CDR2 reads YNFKEQ. The V gene end was trimmed by 2 bases and the J gene end by 1 base; junction bases not matched to a gene: 5. This CDR3 has 17 residues.

The chain is built from TRBV11-2 and TRBJ1-1; 7 bases align to TRBD1. J lost 4 bases, V lost 3 bases, and 8 bases had no gene match. Germline V gene lookup returns CDR1 SGHAT and CDR2 FQNNGV. The CDR3 totals 15 residues. CDR3 loop: CASSFSAGTATEAFF. As DNA, the CDR3 is TGTGCCAGCAGCTTCTCTGCCGGGACAGCCACTGAAGCTTTCTTT.

This chain uses TRBV7-2 with TRBJ2-7; 8 positions match TRBD1. The V and J ends lost 3 bases and 5 bases, in that order; junction bases with no gene match: 6. The CDR3 contains 14 residues. Per the germline V gene, CDR1 is SGHTA and CDR2 is FQGNSA. CDR3 bases: TGTGCCAGCAGCTTGCGGACAGGGCTGGACGAGCAGTACTTC. Translated, it gives CASSLRTGLDEQYF.

This clone has just one count. V is TRBV5-1 and J is TRBJ2-4; 13 nucleotides match TRBD2. CDR3 length: 16 residues. The V and J ends lost 4 bases and 2 bases, in that order; junction bases with no gene match: 3. Germline CDR1 SGHRS, CDR2 YFSETQ. CDR3 nucleotides: TGCGCCAGCAGCCAACTAGCGGGGGGGACCAAAAACATTCAGTACTTC. This translates into CASSQLAGGTKNIQYF.

The chain links TRBV10-3 to TRBJ1-3; D is perhaps TRBD1 (6 bases). V was shortened by 7 bases and J by 1 base, with 11 bases between the two germline ends. CDR3 length: 14 amino acids. Germline V lookup: CDR1 ENHRY, CDR2 SYGVKD. The CDR3 DNA follows: TGTGCCATCAAGGCTCAGGGGTCTGGAAACACCATATATTTT. Protein sequence: CAIKAQGSGNTIYF.

V gene TRBV19 combines with J gene TRBJ1-2; TRBD1 matches 7 bases. The CDR3 runs 13 residues. The germline CDR1 and CDR2 sequences are LNHDA and SQIVND (reference sequence). J gave up 2 bases and V 9 bases, and 6 bases lay outside the gene matches. The CDR3 nucleotides are TGTGCCAGCGCAGGGGGAAAGAACTATGGCTACACCTTC. This gives the protein CASAGGKNYGYTF.

The chain employs TRBV18 and TRBJ1-3, with 12 bases that match TRBD1. The CDR3 contains 17 residues. V gave up 3 bases and J gave up 2 bases; unmatched junction bases: 5. The germline V gene encodes CDR1 KGHSH and CDR2 LQKENI. CDR3 in amino acids: CASSPIRDRGPGNTIYF. CDR3 bases: TGTGCCAGCTCACCCATTCGGGACAGGGGGCCTGGAAACACCATATATTTT.

The chain has TRBV4-2 and TRBJ1-2, with a weak D call TRBD1 (5 bases). Per germline, CDR1 LGHNA and CDR2 YNFKEQ. This CDR3 comprises 15 residues. V lost 1 base to trimming and J lost 6 bases, with 15 bases between them. This CDR3 reads CASSQGGQQRNGYTF. CDR3 nucleotide sequence: TGTGCCAGCAGCCAAGGGGGCCAACAAAGGAATGGCTACACCTTC.

This clone occurred a few times. This chain links TRBV4-2 with TRBJ1-4, with 9 bases fitting TRBD1. With V trimmed by 3 bases and J by 8 bases, 10 bases remained unmatched. The CDR3 is 16 amino acids. Germline V gene data show CDR1 as LGHNA and CDR2 as YNFKEQ. CDR3 in DNA: TGTGCCAGCAGCCATCCCGGGACAGGGTTTGACGAAAAACTGTTTTTT. Protein: CASSHPGTGFDEKLFF.

The chain joins TRBV7-6 to TRBJ1-6; no firm D call. The CDR3 has 15 amino acids. The germline CDR1 and CDR2 sequences are SGHVS and FNYEAQ. V shed 0 bases and J shed 9 bases, with 12 bases lying between them. The CDR3 nucleotides are TGTGCCAGCAGCTTAGCAGAGGGAAGGACTTCACCCCTCCACTTT. Residues: CASSLAEGRTSPLHF.

This chain links TRBV5-1 with TRBJ2-1; maybe TRBD2 (6 bases). The CDR3 covers 15 residues. Per germline, CDR1 SGHRS and CDR2 YFSETQ. Trimming cost V 0 bases and J 4 bases, with 11 bases left between them. The CDR3 protein is CASSLAGDSYNEQFF. Written as DNA, the CDR3 is TGCGCCAGCAGCTTGGCGGGGGACTCTTACAATGAGCAGTTCTTC.

This clone was observed a single time. The chain is built from TRBV4-3 and TRBJ2-1, with 9 positions matching TRBD1. Trimming removed 0 bases from V and 8 bases from J; junction bases left unmatched: 8. The V gene's germline CDR1 is LGHNA and CDR2 YSLEER. The CDR3 is 16 residues long. Written as DNA, the CDR3 is TGCGCCAGCAGCCAAGATAGGGACAGGGTATTGTATGAGCAGTTCTTC. The encoded protein is CASSQDRDRVLYEQFF.